Sequencing of this TCR beta chain was carried out in a study of OX40 agonist ivuxolimab in advanced cancers. There are 13 residues in the CDR3. The germline V gene encodes CDR1 SNHLY and CDR2 FYNNEI. V lost 4 bases, J lost 8 bases, and 5 bases stayed unmatched. TCRdb keeps only in-frame clones here, not all; method: immunoSEQ multiplex PCR. In the table there are tens of thousands of clones, approximately 92% of which are singletons. This sequence originates from an adult with an advanced solid tumor such as melanoma, head and neck, liver or kidney cancer. The specimen was CD4+ or CD8+ T cells sorted from blood, collected in a trial of the OX40 agonist ivuxolimab. The genes are TRBV2 and TRBJ1-2; 9 positions agree with TRBD1. The CDR3 DNA is TGTGCCAGCAGTGGCGGGACAGGGTCGGGCTACACCTTC. It codes for CASSGGTGSGYTF. The whole variable domain, remainder taken from reference TRBV2 and TRBJ1-2, is EPEVTQTPSHQVTQMGQEVILRCVPISNHLYFYWYRQILGQKVEFLVSFYNNEISEKSEIFDDQFSVERPDGSNFTLKIRSTKLEDSAMYFCASSGGTGSGYTFGSGTRLTVV.